This TCR beta chain emerged from a study of blood T cell repertoires in COVID-19. Overall study context: The United States, Italy and Spain were the sources of the acute and convalescent COVID-19 samples. Sample material is recorded as cDNA or gDNA derived from T cells, B-cell-depleted T cells, or PBMCs.

Authors' data handling: From reference gene primer amplification, estimates of nucleated cell counts were derived. Data came from immunoSEQ multiplex PCR; TCRdb stores just in-frame clones and leaves some out. The V and J calls and clone size come from that table; D and trimming were worked out from the DNA. This table holds roughly 150,000 clones, 80% found once. This CDR3 comprises 17 residues. The V gene lost 0 bases and the J gene lost 3 bases, with 18 bases spanning the gap. Germline CDR1 is SGHKS and CDR2 is YYEKEE (reference sequence). The rearrangement joins TRBV5-5 to TRBJ1-1; the D gene is possibly TRBD1 (5 bases). The TCR comes from a woman aged 45 to 65 with acute or convalescent COVID-19. The sample comprised peripheral blood. The CDR3 loop reads CASSLGRGRAEDTEAFF. CDR3 sequence (DNA): TGTGCCAGCAGCTTGGGGAGGGGAAGAGCGGAGGACACTGAAGCTTTCTTT.